The 15 T cell receptor beta chains below all came from one sample that was sequenced in a study of blood T cell repertoires in COVID-19. Clones were read by immunoSEQ multiplex PCR, and TCRdb kept only the in-frame ones, dropping some. The sample lists 90,000 to 130,000 clones, 70% to 90% occurring once. Material: peripheral blood. The receptors were sampled from a man aged 35-49 years with acute or convalescent COVID-19.

J is TRBJ2-5 and V is TRBV27, with TRBD2 identical over 7 bases. The CDR3 totals 14 residues. Germline V gene sequence: CDR1 MNHEY, CDR2 SMNVEV (reference sequence). V shed 5 bases and J 1 base; nucleotides not matched to a gene: 4. The CDR3: CASSPWGGQETQYF. CDR3 in DNA: TGTGCCAGCAGTCCATGGGGGGGCCAAGAGACCCAGTACTTC.

In its sample, this clone was seen once. This chain connects TRBV29-1 to TRBJ2-5; maybe TRBD1 (6 bases). CDR1 and CDR2 from the germline V gene are SQVTM and ANQGSEA. Deletions cut 6 bases from V and 2 bases from J, with 10 bases between. The CDR3 extends over 12 amino acids. The CDR3 region has the DNA TGCAGCGTGGGGCAGGGGCAAGAGACCCAGTACTTC. Amino acid sequence: CSVGQGQETQYF.

This clone showed up just once. The rearrangement uses TRBV5-4 and TRBJ2-7; maybe TRBD1 (5 bases). This CDR3 spans 14 amino acids. Trimming stripped 2 bases from V and 3 bases from J, with 12 bases between. Germline lookup yields CDR1 SGHNT and CDR2 YYREEE (reference sequence). Here the CDR3 DNA reads TGTGCCAGCAGCTTAGGGCAAAGGGGCTACGAGCAGTACTTC. The encoded protein is CASSLGQRGYEQYF.

The chain links TRBV27 to TRBJ2-7; D might be TRBD2 (5 bases). The V gene lost 3 bases and the J gene lost 5 bases, with 14 bases spanning the gap. Germline loops: CDR1 MNHEY, CDR2 SMNVEV (reference sequence). This CDR3 region has 14 residues. DNA for the CDR3: TGTGCCAGCAGTTTCCGGCAGGACTTCCACGAGCAGTACTTC. It yields the protein CASSFRQDFHEQYF.

The gene calls are TRBV12-2 and TRBJ1-4. TRBV12-2 is tagged as a pseudogene. This CDR3 is built from 16 residues. The CDR3 bases are TGTGCAAGTCGCTTAGTGTCCCCGGGAGGTAATGAAAAACTGTTTTTT. It yields the protein CASRLVSPGGNEKLFF.

The genes are TRBV27 and TRBJ1-2; TRBD1 agrees at 8 bases. J gave up 8 bases and V 3 bases, and 5 bases lay outside the gene matches. Per germline, CDR1 MNHEY and CDR2 SMNVEV (reference sequence). CDR3 length equals 13 residues. CDR3 DNA: TGTGCCAGCAGTTTCGCAGGGGGCACAGGCTACACCTTC. Amino acid sequence: CASSFAGGTGYTF.

The V call is TRBV4-3, the J call TRBJ1-6, with 9 bases lining up with TRBD1. In germline, CDR1 is LGHNA, CDR2 YSLEER. The CDR3 contains 17 residues. V was clipped by 1 base and J by 10 bases; unmatched bases: 11. CDR3 amino acids: CASSQGGGQGRRSPLHF. The CDR3 DNA reads TGCGCCAGCAGCCAAGGTGGGGGACAGGGAAGGAGGTCACCCCTCCACTTT.

The chain is built from TRBV14 and TRBJ2-5; 7 bases fit TRBD1. V shed 7 bases and J 10 bases; nucleotides not matched to a gene: 9. CDR1 and CDR2 (germline): SGHDN, FVKESK. CDR3 size: 12 residues. CDR3 coding DNA: TGTGCCAGCACCCCAGGGGGACCCATCCAGTACTTC. The encoded protein is CASTPGGPIQYF.

The chain carries TRBV2 and TRBJ2-3, with no clear D. V lost 10 bases, J lost 5 bases, and 10 bases lay in between. Germline V gene lookup returns CDR1 SNHLY and CDR2 FYNNEI. The CDR3 sequence is 11 residues long. The CDR3 reads CAMISGDTQYF. In DNA, the CDR3 is TGTGCCATGATTAGTGGAGATACGCAGTATTTT.

DNA for the CDR3: TGCAGCGTTCGACAGGGAACGAACACTGAAGCTTTCTTT. This sequence encodes CSVRQGTNTEAFF. This chain joins TRBV29-1 and TRBJ1-1; 7 bases line up with TRBD1. Germline loops: CDR1 SQVTM, CDR2 ANQGSEA. The CDR3 spans 13 residues. With 5 bases clipped from V and 1 base from J, the junction kept 4 bases outside the gene matches.

The rearrangement joins TRBV19 to TRBJ1-1; TRBD1 agrees at 7 bases. Germline loops: CDR1 LNHDA, CDR2 SQIVND (reference sequence). V dropped 5 bases and J dropped 5; count of bases not matched to a gene: 5. CDR3 size: 13 residues. The CDR3 reads CASSRRGRTEAFF. Here the CDR3 DNA reads TGTGCCAGTAGTCGGAGGGGGCGGACTGAAGCTTTCTTT.

This sequence joins TRBV11-2 and TRBJ2-5; TRBD2 might be the D (5 bases). The CDR3 length is 14 residues. Germline V CDR1 and CDR2: SGHAT, FQNNGV. With 4 bases removed from V and 2 bases from J, the gap between germline ends came to 11 bases. CDR3 bases: TGTGCCAGCAGCTCTAAGCGGTCTCAAGAGACCCAGTACTTC. This sequence encodes CASSSKRSQETQYF.

This chain joins TRBV28 and TRBJ2-5; D gene uncertain. Germline values: CDR1 MDHEN, CDR2 SYDVKM. The CDR3 runs to 13 residues. The V end was cut by 2 bases, the J end by 3 bases, with 7 bases between. CDR3 coding DNA: TGTGCCAGCAGTTTAGGCAGAAAAGAGACCCAGTACTTC. Protein: CASSLGRKETQYF. Full variable domain (missing parts from reference TRBV28 and TRBJ2-5): DVKVTQSSRYLVKRTGEKVFLECVQDMDHENMFWYRQDPGLGLRLIYFSYDVKMKEKGDIPEGYSVSREKKERFSLILESASTNQTSMYLCASSLGRKETQYFGPGTRLLVL.

This sequence joins TRBV5-6 and TRBJ2-7, with TRBD1 as a possible D gene (5 bases). Germline V gives CDR1 SGHDT, CDR2 YYEEEE. The CDR3 covers 13 residues. Between the trimmed V and J ends, which lost 2 bases and 2 bases, there was a span of 8 bases. CDR3 in amino acids: CASSFDSPYEQYF. The CDR3 DNA reads TGTGCCAGCAGCTTTGACAGTCCCTACGAGCAGTACTTC.

This clone was seen once. The chain combines TRBV19 with TRBJ1-2; no firm D call. V lost 7 bases, J lost 3 bases, and 9 bases lay in between. Germline CDR1 reads LNHDA; CDR2 reads SQIVND (reference sequence). The CDR3 is 12 amino acids. CDR3 coding DNA: TGTGCCAGTACCCTAGACCACTATGGCTACACCTTC. Translation gives CASTLDHYGYTF.